This T cell receptor (beta chain) was sequenced in a study of T cell responses to AZD1222 COVID-19 vaccine. Whole-study results and caveats: Recipients of two AZD1222 doses showed rising Spike-specific TCR breadth and depth. Seropositive status at baseline applied to only five or six AZD1222 recipients. Scientists sampled the repertoires only once the peak T cell response had passed. The CD4 TCRs associated with vaccination extended across spike and predominated at 160-218 and 743-854.

The germline V gene encodes CDR1 SEHNR and CDR2 FQNEAQ (reference sequence). The CDR3 runs to 17 residues. The junction had 14 bases not matched to a gene; V was cut back by 5 bases and J by 7 bases. Turning to this clone: Antigen: not known.

Only in-frame clones appear in the TCRdb table, and some are missing; sequencing was by immunoSEQ multiplex PCR. The sample lists some 150,000 clones; more than 85% were seen once. The receptor was isolated from an adult who received the AZD1222 COVID-19 vaccine. The sequences come from peripheral blood, collected 28 days after the second AZD1222 dose. The rearrangement joins TRBV7-9 to TRBJ2-2, with 9 positions matching TRBD1. CDR3 sequence: CASSHPPGTGYGGELFF. CDR3 DNA sequence: TGTGCCAGCAGCCACCCCCCCGGGACAGGGTACGGCGGGGAGCTGTTTTTT.